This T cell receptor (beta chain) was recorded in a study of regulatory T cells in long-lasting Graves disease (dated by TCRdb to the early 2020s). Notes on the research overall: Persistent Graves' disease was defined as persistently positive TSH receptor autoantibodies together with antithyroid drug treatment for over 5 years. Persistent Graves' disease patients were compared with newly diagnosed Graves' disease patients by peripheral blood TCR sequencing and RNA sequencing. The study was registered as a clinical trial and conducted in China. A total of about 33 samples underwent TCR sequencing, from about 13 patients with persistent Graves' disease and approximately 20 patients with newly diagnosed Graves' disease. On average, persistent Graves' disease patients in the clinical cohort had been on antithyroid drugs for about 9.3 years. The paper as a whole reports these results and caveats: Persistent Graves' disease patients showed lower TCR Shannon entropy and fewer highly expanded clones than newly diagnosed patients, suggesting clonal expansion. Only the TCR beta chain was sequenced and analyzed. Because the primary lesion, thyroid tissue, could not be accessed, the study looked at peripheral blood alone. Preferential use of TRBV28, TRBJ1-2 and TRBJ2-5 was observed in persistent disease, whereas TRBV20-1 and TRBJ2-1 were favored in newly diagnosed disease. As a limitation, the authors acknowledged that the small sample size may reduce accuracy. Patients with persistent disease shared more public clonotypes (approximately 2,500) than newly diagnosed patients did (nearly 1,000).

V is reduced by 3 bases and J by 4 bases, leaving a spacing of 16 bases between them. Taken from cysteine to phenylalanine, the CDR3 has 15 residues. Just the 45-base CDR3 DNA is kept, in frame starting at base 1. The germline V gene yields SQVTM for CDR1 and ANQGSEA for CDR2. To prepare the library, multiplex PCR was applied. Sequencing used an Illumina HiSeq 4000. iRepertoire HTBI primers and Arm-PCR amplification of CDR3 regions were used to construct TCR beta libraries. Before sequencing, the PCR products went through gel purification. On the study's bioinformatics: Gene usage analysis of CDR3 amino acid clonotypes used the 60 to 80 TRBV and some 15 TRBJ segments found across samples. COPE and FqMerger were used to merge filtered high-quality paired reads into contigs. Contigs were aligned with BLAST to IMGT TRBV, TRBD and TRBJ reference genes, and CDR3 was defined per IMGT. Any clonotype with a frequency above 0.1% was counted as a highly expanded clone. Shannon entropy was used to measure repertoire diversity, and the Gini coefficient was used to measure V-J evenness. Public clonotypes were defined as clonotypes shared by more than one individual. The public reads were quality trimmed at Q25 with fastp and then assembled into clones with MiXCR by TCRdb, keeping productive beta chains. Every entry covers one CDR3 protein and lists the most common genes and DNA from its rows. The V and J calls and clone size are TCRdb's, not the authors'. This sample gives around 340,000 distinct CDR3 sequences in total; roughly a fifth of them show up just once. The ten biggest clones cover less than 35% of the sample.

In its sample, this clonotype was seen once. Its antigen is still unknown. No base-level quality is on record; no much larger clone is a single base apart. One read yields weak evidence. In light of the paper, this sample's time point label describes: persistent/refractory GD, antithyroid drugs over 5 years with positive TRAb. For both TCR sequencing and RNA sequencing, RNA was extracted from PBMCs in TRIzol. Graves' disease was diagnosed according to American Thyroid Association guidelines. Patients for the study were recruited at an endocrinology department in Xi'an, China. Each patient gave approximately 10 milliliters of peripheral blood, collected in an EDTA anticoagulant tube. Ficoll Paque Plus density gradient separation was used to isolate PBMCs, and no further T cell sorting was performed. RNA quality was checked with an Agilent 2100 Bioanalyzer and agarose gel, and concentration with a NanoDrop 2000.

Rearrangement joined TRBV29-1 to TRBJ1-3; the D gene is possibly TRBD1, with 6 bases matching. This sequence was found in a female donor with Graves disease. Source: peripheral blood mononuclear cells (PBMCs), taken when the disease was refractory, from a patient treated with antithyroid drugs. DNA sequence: TGCAGCGTTGAGAGGGGGACCGGGGGCGGAAACACCATATATTTT. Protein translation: CSVERGTGGGNTIYF.